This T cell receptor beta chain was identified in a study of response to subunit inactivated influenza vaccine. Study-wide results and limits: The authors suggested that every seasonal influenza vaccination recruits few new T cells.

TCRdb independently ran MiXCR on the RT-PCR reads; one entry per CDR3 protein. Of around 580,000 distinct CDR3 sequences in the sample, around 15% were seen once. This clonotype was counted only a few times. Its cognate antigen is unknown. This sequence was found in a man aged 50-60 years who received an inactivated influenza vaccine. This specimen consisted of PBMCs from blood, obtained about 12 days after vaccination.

CDR3 in DNA: TGTGCCAGCAGTGGGCTAGCCAGGAATGAGCAGTTCTTC. Protein sequence: CASSGLARNEQFF. The gene calls are TRBV6-1 and TRBJ2-1, with D possibly matching TRBD2 (5 bases). CDR3 length: 13 residues. Germline CDR1 reads MNHNS; CDR2 reads SASEGT. V was shortened by 4 bases and J by 7 bases, with 11 bases between the two germline ends.